The 22 T cell receptor beta chains listed next were all sequenced from one sample in a study of CD8 T cells in ankylosing spondylitis (dated by TCRdb to 2015 to 2018). What the authors observed across the whole study: A TCR beta motif made up of seven or eight highly homologous amino acid variants appeared to be characteristic of blood from ankylosing spondylitis patients.

What these receptors recognize is not known. The library came from 5' RACE. Sequenced using an Illumina HiSeq 2500. TCRdb redid the processing of the public reads, applying fastp at Q25 and MiXCR, and retained in-frame beta chains. Rows are unified per CDR3 protein, each entry keeping the most common DNA and genes. The sample includes about 90,000 distinct CDR3 sequences, with around 8.3% observed a single time. The top ten clonotypes cover under 35% of the sample. Sequencing was performed on blood, either unsorted or a sorted T cell fraction (not recorded which). These receptor sequences come from a male donor with ankylosing spondylitis.

This clonotype was counted at least ten times. The chain uses TRBV24-1 and TRBJ2-1, with 11 bases matching TRBD1. The V segment lost 1 base and the J segment 8 bases; nucleotides outside the gene matches: 6. The CDR3 covers 16 residues. Germline CDR1 reads KGHDR; CDR2 reads SFDVKD. CDR3 region: CATSDFGGQGVYEQFF. The CDR3 DNA reads as TGTGCCACCAGTGATTTCGGGGGACAGGGGGTGTATGAGCAGTTCTTC.

This clonotype appeared a few times. V and J are TRBV12-3 or TRBV12-4 and TRBJ2-5, with D unresolved. Trimming took 6 bases from V and 5 from J, leaving 22 bases between them. The CDR3 sequence is 16 residues long. The CDR3 is CASSSPYTPPRETQYF. The CDR3 nucleotides are TGTGCCAGCAGCTCGCCCTACACACCTCCCCGGGAGACCCAGTACTTC.

This clonotype was detected many times. The gene calls are TRBV9 and TRBJ1-2, with TRBD1 matching 7 bases. Germline values: CDR1 SGDLS, CDR2 YYNGEE. V gave up 3 bases and J gave up 3 bases; unmatched junction bases: 5. There are 14 residues in the CDR3. CDR3 coding DNA: TGTGCCAGCAGCGGACAGGGTCAACACTATGGCTACACCTTC. Translated: CASSGQGQHYGYTF.

This clonotype was seen repeatedly, ten times or more. The V call is TRBV11-2, the J call TRBJ2-1, with D possibly called TRBD1 or TRBD2 (5 bases each). The CDR3 spans 14 residues. V was cut by 1 base and J by 8 bases, with 12 bases left in between. Germline-derived CDR1 and CDR2 are SGHAT and FQNNGV. CDR3 DNA: TGTGCCAGCAGCTTAGTTGGCAGGGACGATGAGCAGTTCTTC. As protein: CASSLVGRDDEQFF.

A note on this clonotype: A much larger clone differs from this one at a single base, so this may be a read error. V gene TRBV6-1 combines with J gene TRBJ1-1, with D maybe TRBD1 (5 bases). Looked up from germline, CDR1 is MNHNS and CDR2 is SASEGT. The CDR3 runs 13 residues. The DNA of the CDR3 is TGTGCCAGCAGTGAAGGAGGGGTCCCAGAAGCTCTCTTT. Protein: CASSEGGVPEALF.

There are a few counts of this clonotype. The J gene is TRBJ1-6, the V gene TRBV19; 7 bases match TRBD1. The germline CDR1 and CDR2 sequences are LNHDA and SQIVND (reference sequence). The CDR3 sequence is 15 residues long. Germline trimming cut 0 bases from V and 7 bases from J; bases unmatched to any gene: 3. The CDR3 DNA sequence: TGTGCCAGTAGTATAGACGGACAGGAAAATTCACCCCTCCACTTT. Protein product: CASSIDGQENSPLHF.

This clonotype appeared many times. V usage is TRBV4-1 and J usage is TRBJ2-1; 10 bases map to TRBD1. CDR1 is MGHRA and CDR2 is YSYEKL in the germline V gene. This CDR3 has 15 residues. V lost 3 bases and J lost 3; bases outside the gene matches: 2. The CDR3 is CASSHRTGGYNEQFF. Here the CDR3 DNA reads TGCGCCAGCAGCCATAGGACAGGGGGCTACAATGAGCAGTTCTTC.

The table lists this clonotype with a count of one. The chain employs TRBV27 and TRBJ1-5; 7 nucleotides align to TRBD1. The CDR3 runs to 16 residues. After removal of 5 bases from V and 6 bases from J, the junction contained 13 bases not matched to a gene. Germline-derived CDR1 and CDR2 are MNHEY and SMNVEV (reference sequence). CDR3 nucleotide sequence: TGTGCCAGCAGTCCCAGCCAGGGGGAGATGAGTCAGCCCCAGCATTTT. It specifies CASSPSQGEMSQPQHF.

The chain joins TRBV20-1 to TRBJ2-1; no clear D gene. This CDR3 has 13 residues. Germline V gene lookup returns CDR1 DFQATT and CDR2 SNEGSKA (reference sequence). The ends were cut back, 5 bases at V and 9 bases at J, with 17 bases in the middle. CDR3 loop: CSALRLGFVEQFF. The CDR3 bases are TGCAGTGCTCTGCGACTCGGGTTTGTTGAGCAGTTCTTC.

This clonotype was picked up a small number of times. The V gene is TRBV27, the J gene TRBJ2-1, with D perhaps TRBD2 (6 bases). The length of the CDR3 is 15 residues. V was clipped by 0 bases and J by 7 bases, with 13 bases between them. CDR1 is MNHEY and CDR2 is SMNVEV in the germline V gene (reference sequence). The DNA for the CDR3 is TGTGCCAGCAGTTTATCGGCGGGATCGGGAAATGAGCAGTTCTTC. This codes for CASSLSAGSGNEQFF.

This clonotype has just a few counts. This chain links TRBV11-2 with TRBJ1-2, with unresolved D. From germline, CDR1 is SGHAT and CDR2 FQNNGV. The germline V and J ends were trimmed by 5 bases and 3 bases, with 13 bases remaining between them. CDR3 length: 14 amino acids. CDR3: CASSGEKSHYGYTF. The DNA for the CDR3 is TGTGCCAGCAGCGGTGAGAAAAGCCACTATGGCTACACCTTC.

This clonotype appeared a few times. CDR3 loop: CASSLEKNYNEQFF. CDR3 bases: TGTGCCAGCAGCTTAGAGAAAAATTACAATGAGCAGTTCTTC. The chain recombines TRBV11-2 with TRBJ2-1, with D uncertain. CDR1 SGHAT and CDR2 FQNNGV come from the germline V gene. Trimming took off 0 bases at V and 4 bases at J, with 7 bases between the two ends. The CDR3 runs 14 residues.

This chain links TRBV5-1 with TRBJ2-3; maybe TRBD1 (6 bases). Germline loops: CDR1 SGHRS, CDR2 YFSETQ. The V and J ends lost 8 bases and 4 bases respectively, with 20 bases between them. The CDR3 totals 15 residues. CDR3 residues: CASSRGISQADTQYF. In nucleotides, the CDR3 is TGCGCCAGTTCTAGGGGGATATCACAAGCAGATACGCAGTATTTT.

This clonotype showed up many times. The chain employs TRBV5-1 and TRBJ2-3, with D possibly being TRBD2 (6 bases). Germline CDR1 and CDR2: SGHRS and YFSETQ. CDR3 length equals 16 residues. The ends were cut back, 4 bases at V and 3 bases at J, with 18 bases in the middle. CDR3 region: CASSPRSGGITDTQYF. As DNA, the CDR3 is TGCGCCAGCAGCCCCAGGAGTGGCGGGATAACAGATACGCAGTATTTT.

V gene TRBV4-1 combines with J gene TRBJ1-4; possible D gene TRBD1, 5 bases. Trimming stripped 3 bases from V and 1 base from J, with 12 bases between. Germline V gene lookup returns CDR1 MGHRA and CDR2 YSYEKL. CDR3 size: 16 residues. The CDR3 bases are TGCGCCAGCAGCCAGCGACAGTTGTTAACTAATGAAAAACTGTTTTTT. This gives the protein CASSQRQLLTNEKLFF.

This clonotype has just a few counts. The rearrangement links TRBV7-2 to TRBJ2-3; 7 bases are a match to TRBD1. Per germline, CDR1 SGHTA and CDR2 FQGNSA. The CDR3 consists of 14 residues. V shed 8 bases, J shed 3 bases, and the junction held 8 bases outside the gene matches. CDR3 sequence: CASGETGWTDTQYF. The CDR3 nucleotides read TGTGCCAGCGGGGAGACAGGGTGGACAGATACGCAGTATTTT.

This clonotype has more than one count but fewer than ten. V usage is TRBV4-1 and J usage is TRBJ1-1; D not resolved. The V and J ends lost 1 base and 0 bases respectively, with 9 bases between them. CDR1 and CDR2 from the germline V gene are MGHRA and YSYEKL. There are 15 residues in the CDR3. This chain's CDR3 is CASSQVEGLNTEAFF. CDR3 DNA: TGCGCCAGCAGCCAAGTTGAGGGTCTGAACACTGAAGCTTTCTTT.

This clonotype appeared many times. The chain joins TRBV20-1 to TRBJ1-6; no clear D. CDR3 size: 16 residues. Trimming removed 0 bases from V and 7 bases from J, with 16 bases in between. Germline V gene sequence: CDR1 DFQATT, CDR2 SNEGSKA (reference sequence). CDR3 in DNA: TGCAGTGCTAGAGATAATCGCTACAGACAAAATTCACCCCTCCACTTT. Its translation: CSARDNRYRQNSPLHF.

This clonotype was found a few times. V is TRBV5-5 and J is TRBJ1-5; D not resolved. V gave up 9 bases and J gave up 7 bases, with 17 bases separating them. The CDR3 is 13 amino acids. CDR1 is SGHKS, CDR2 YYEKEE, per germline (reference sequence). The CDR3 region is CATQIDIGQPQHF. The CDR3 nucleotides are TGTGCCACCCAAATAGACATCGGGCAGCCCCAGCATTTT.

The rearrangement uses TRBV25-1 and TRBJ2-2; D not certain. Germline loops: CDR1 MGHDK, CDR2 SYGVNS. The CDR3 length is 13 residues. V lost 4 bases to trimming and J lost 3 bases, with 6 bases between them. The CDR3 bases are TGTGCCAGCAGTGCACACTACACCGGGGAGCTGTTTTTT. This codes for CASSAHYTGELFF.

This chain joins TRBV19 and TRBJ2-1; 9 nucleotides line up with TRBD1. Germline-derived CDR1 and CDR2 are LNHDA and SQIVND (reference sequence). This CDR3 contains 17 residues. The J segment lost 1 base and the V segment lost 5 bases, leaving 9 bases of the junction unmatched. The CDR3 here is CASSGTWTGESYNEQFF. The DNA for the CDR3 is TGTGCCAGTAGTGGGACCTGGACAGGGGAGTCCTACAATGAGCAGTTCTTC.

In regard to this clonotype: This could be a read error, since a much larger clone is one nucleotide away. This chain links TRBV2 with TRBJ1-1, with D hard to call. The V and J ends lost 3 bases and 4 bases respectively, with 12 bases between them. Germline V gene lookup returns CDR1 SNHLY and CDR2 FYNNEI. The CDR3 spans 14 residues. CDR3 residues: CASSDGRSGTEAFF. The CDR3 DNA follows: TGTGCCAGCAGTGACGGCCGATCAGGCACTGAAGCTTTCTTT.